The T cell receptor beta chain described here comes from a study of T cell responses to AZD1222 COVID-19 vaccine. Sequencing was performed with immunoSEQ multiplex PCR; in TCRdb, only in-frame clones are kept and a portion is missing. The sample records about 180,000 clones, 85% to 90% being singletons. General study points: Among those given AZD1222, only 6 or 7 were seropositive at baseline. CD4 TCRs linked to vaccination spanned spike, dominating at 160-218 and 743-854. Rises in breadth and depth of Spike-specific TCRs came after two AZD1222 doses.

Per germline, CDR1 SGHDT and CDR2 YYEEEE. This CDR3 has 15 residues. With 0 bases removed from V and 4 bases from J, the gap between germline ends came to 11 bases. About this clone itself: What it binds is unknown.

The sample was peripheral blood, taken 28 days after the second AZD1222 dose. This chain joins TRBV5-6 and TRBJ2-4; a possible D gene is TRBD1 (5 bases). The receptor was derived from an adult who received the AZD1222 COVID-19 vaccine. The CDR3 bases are TGTGCCAGCAGCTTGGAAGGGGCAGGAAAAAACATTCAGTACTTC. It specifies CASSLEGAGKNIQYF.